Described below is a single T cell receptor beta chain sequence and its context. Its matching antigen is unknown. This record comes from a study of cytomegalovirus exposure and HLA in healthy donors. Study findings and constraints: A later analysis linked a missense variant in DCLRE1C to the trimming of TCR beta V and J genes.

There are 15 residues in the CDR3. V lost 5 bases, J lost 6 bases, and 12 bases stayed unmatched. Germline-derived CDR1 and CDR2 are SGHVS and FQNEAQ. 60 Vbeta and 13 Jbeta primers were used in PCR. The method was immunoSEQ multiplex PCR; TCRdb's version includes in-frame clones alone and lacks a portion of them. There are around 92,000 clones in the sample; about four fifths occur only once, and 3% to 4% lies in the top ten. V is TRBV7-8 and J is TRBJ1-2; the match to TRBD1 covers 7 bases. The sample was PBMCs. The receptor's source is a female donor in good health and CMV-seropositive. The CDR3 bases are TGTGCCAGCAGCACGCTCCGACAGGGAATCCATGGCTACACCTTC. This codes for CASSTLRQGIHGYTF.